Given below is one T cell receptor (beta chain) in context. The CDR3 contains 14 residues. The V and J ends lost 9 bases and 2 bases, in that order; junction bases with no gene match: 4. Germline CDR1 reads KGHDR; CDR2 reads SFDVKD. This study enrolled people aged about 18 to 95 from around 26 US geographic areas. Original handling: Using reference gene primer amplification, nucleated cell counts were estimated. Assay used: immunoSEQ multiplex PCR; TCRdb lists only in-frame clones, some missing. V, J and clone size are taken as reported in that table, and D and trimming were inferred from the DNA itself. The data show approximately 310,000 clones, about 85% seen once. The data were taken from a study of blood T cell repertoires in COVID-19.

The genes are TRBV24-1 and TRBJ1-5; TRBD1 agrees at 9 bases. The origin of this receptor is a woman aged 30 to 39 who had been exposed to COVID-19. The sequenced material came from PBMCs or T cells enriched from blood (not recorded which). CDR3 residues: CATRDREGNQPQHF. The CDR3 nucleotides read TGTGCCACCCGGGACAGGGAGGGCAATCAGCCCCAGCATTTT.